The 18 T cell receptor beta chains below come from one sample, sequenced in a study of a mutant IDH1 vaccine in newly diagnosed glioma. No antigen is known for these receptors. Time point here: week 23, last vaccination. It was 300 ug of mutant IDH1 20-mer peptide that made up each vaccine dose, given with topical imiquimod. Profiled with immunoSEQ multiplex PCR; TCRdb holds only in-frame clones, not every one. The repertoire includes about 40,000 clones, approximately 72% of them detected once, and 5% to 6% sits in the top ten. The sample here was PBMCs, taken from a glioma patient whose treatment included an IDH1 peptide vaccine. The receptors come from a man between 50 and 59 years old with glioma.

The chain recombines TRBV4-1 with TRBJ1-2; D gene ambiguous. CDR3 length equals 15 residues. From germline, CDR1 is MGHRA and CDR2 YSYEKL. The ends were cut back, 4 bases at V and 8 bases at J, with 20 bases in the middle. CDR3 in amino acids: CASSPDEYTGDGYTF. CDR3 DNA: TGCGCCAGCAGCCCGGATGAATACACGGGTGACGGCTACACCTTC.

V gene TRBV6-6 combines with J gene TRBJ1-4; a possible D gene is TRBD1 (6 bases). From germline, CDR1 is MNHNY and CDR2 SVGAGI (reference sequence). Between the trimmed V and J ends, which lost 6 bases and 6 bases, there was a span of 17 bases. The CDR3 is made up of 15 amino acids. The CDR3 DNA reads as TGTGCCAGCAGCCCGCAACAGGGAAACGATGAAAAACTGTTTTTT. Its translation is CASSPQQGNDEKLFF.

This rearrangement joins TRBV11-2 to TRBJ1-5, with TRBD1 as a possible D gene (5 bases). Per germline, CDR1 SGHAT and CDR2 FQNNGV. Trimming shortened V by 0 bases and J by 4 bases, and 7 bases separated the two germline ends. The CDR3 covers 14 residues. The CDR3 DNA reads as TGTGCCAGCAGCTTAGATCCAGGGAATCAGCCCCAGCATTTT. Its protein is CASSLDPGNQPQHF. Full variable domain (missing parts from reference TRBV11-2 and TRBJ1-5): EAGVAQSPRYKIIEKRQSVAFWCNPISGHATLYWYQQILGQGPKLLIQFQNNGVVDDSQLPKDRFSAERLKGVDSTLKIQPAKLEDSAVYLCASSLDPGNQPQHFGDGTRLSIL.

V is TRBV5-6 and J is TRBJ2-5, with 8 bases lining up with TRBD1. This CDR3 has 14 residues. V gave up 4 bases and J gave up 1 base; unmatched junction bases: 3. Germline V gene lookup returns CDR1 SGHDT and CDR2 YYEEEE. The DNA for the CDR3 is TGTGCCAGCAGCCCCGGGACAGGCCAAGAGACCCAGTACTTC. The encoded protein is CASSPGTGQETQYF.

The chain recombines TRBV4-1 with TRBJ1-4; TRBD1 agrees at 9 bases. Germline CDR1 MGHRA, CDR2 YSYEKL. This CDR3 has 17 amino acids. V was pared by 0 bases and J by 10 bases, with 12 bases of the junction left unmatched. The DNA of the CDR3 is TGCGCCAGCAGCCAAGATAAAGGGGACAGGGCGGGAGGAAAACTGTTTTTT. Encoded protein: CASSQDKGDRAGGKLFF.

The rearrangement uses TRBV6-1 and TRBJ2-2, with 8 bases matching TRBD2. This CDR3 contains 13 residues. J gave up 7 bases and V 4 bases, and 2 bases lay outside the gene matches. Germline values: CDR1 MNHNS, CDR2 SASEGT. In DNA, the CDR3 is TGTGCCAGCAGTGCGGGAGGGCGCGGGGAGCTGTTTTTT. Translating gives CASSAGGRGELFF.

The chain couples TRBV30 to TRBJ1-6; D is perhaps TRBD1 (6 bases). V dropped 2 bases and J dropped 13 bases, with 18 bases sitting between them. The germline CDR1 and CDR2 sequences are GTSNPN and SVGIG (reference sequence). The CDR3 covers 14 residues. The CDR3 region has the DNA TGTGCCTGGAGTTCGGACAGAACCCCTAACCCCCTCCACTTT. Translating it yields CAWSSDRTPNPLHF.

This clone was seen a handful of times. The chain joins TRBV9 to TRBJ2-5; D is undetermined. Germline V gene sequence: CDR1 SGDLS, CDR2 YYNGEE. V was clipped by 0 bases and J by 4 bases, with 19 bases between them. This CDR3 is 17 amino acids long. The CDR3 nucleotides are TGTGCCAGCAGCGTAGTTGGATCGCCGGGTACGGGAGAGACCCAGTACTTC. Translation gives CASSVVGSPGTGETQYF.

V usage is TRBV6-5 and J usage is TRBJ1-1; 7 nucleotides match TRBD1. J lost 5 bases, V lost 7 bases, and 10 bases had no gene match. The CDR3 is 14 residues long. From germline, CDR1 is MNHEY and CDR2 SVGAGI. CDR3 bases: TGTGCCAGCAACGGACAGGCGCTGGGGACTGAAGCTTTCTTT. Protein product: CASNGQALGTEAFF.

The CDR3 region is CASSLTGNTEAFF. The CDR3 bases are TGTGCCAGCAGTTTAACAGGGAACACTGAAGCTTTCTTT. The J gene is TRBJ1-1, the V gene TRBV27; possibly TRBD1 for D (5 bases). The CDR3 is 13 amino acids. Trimming left V 2 bases short and J 1 base short, with 5 bases between. The germline gives CDR1 MNHEY, CDR2 SMNVEV (reference sequence).

The chain employs TRBV5-1 and TRBJ2-7; D call uncertain. The ends were cut back, 4 bases at V and 2 bases at J, with 10 bases in the middle. CDR3 length: 13 residues. Germline CDR1 reads SGHRS; CDR2 reads YFSETQ. The CDR3 region is CASSRTATYEQYF. The CDR3 DNA is TGCGCCAGCAGCCGGACGGCTACCTACGAGCAGTACTTC.

The V gene is TRBV6-5, the J gene TRBJ2-7; D might be TRBD1 or TRBD2, each matching 7 bases. The germline V gene has CDR1 MNHEY and CDR2 SVGAGI. V was shortened by 2 bases and J by 6 bases, with 14 bases between the two germline ends. CDR3 length: 14 amino acids. The DNA of the CDR3 is TGTGCCAGCAGTTACGCAGGGGGAGGGAGCGAGCAGTACTTC. Amino acids: CASSYAGGGSEQYF.

DNA for the CDR3: TGTGCCAGCAGCCTAAAAACAGGGGGCCAGGGCTACACCTTC. Amino acids: CASSLKTGGQGYTF. The V call is TRBV5-6, the J call TRBJ1-2, with 9 bases identical to TRBD1. The CDR3 runs 14 residues. CDR1 and CDR2 (germline): SGHDT, YYEEEE. J was trimmed by 8 bases and V by 4 bases; bases with no gene match: 9.

This chain connects TRBV19 to TRBJ1-4, with 9 bases aligning to TRBD1. The germline gives CDR1 LNHDA, CDR2 SQIVND (reference sequence). J was trimmed by 7 bases and V by 5 bases; bases with no gene match: 17. CDR3 length: 18 amino acids. CDR3 nucleotide sequence: TGTGCCAGTAGTGCGGGGGGGAGGGGACAGGGCGATGGTGAAAAACTGTTTTTT. Protein product: CASSAGGRGQGDGEKLFF.

The rearrangement links TRBV2 to TRBJ1-1; D not certain. The length of the CDR3 is 10 residues. The germline V gene encodes CDR1 SNHLY and CDR2 FYNNEI. V was trimmed by 7 bases and J by 7 bases, leaving 7 bases between them. Written as DNA, the CDR3 is TGTGCCAGCAAAAACCTTGAAGCTTTCTTT. This codes for CASKNLEAFF.

In its sample, this clone was seen many times. This chain joins TRBV7-2 and TRBJ1-1; D gene ambiguous. The V gene's germline CDR1 is SGHTA and CDR2 FQGNSA. CDR3 size: 14 residues. Between the trimmed V and J ends, which lost 5 bases and 2 bases, there was a span of 12 bases. The CDR3 DNA reads as TGTGCCAGCAGCCCCGGCGTGATAAACACTGAAGCTTTCTTT. It codes for CASSPGVINTEAFF.

The V gene is TRBV5-8, the J gene TRBJ1-3, with D unclear. The germline gives CDR1 SGHTS, CDR2 YDEGEE. The ends were cut back, 4 bases at V and 2 bases at J, with 13 bases in the middle. This CDR3 spans 15 amino acids. The CDR3 DNA follows: TGTGCCAGCAGCCCCGACGGAGTTCCTGGAAACACCATATATTTT. Encoded protein: CASSPDGVPGNTIYF.

The genes are TRBV2 and TRBJ1-3; 7 bases align to TRBD1. Losses at the gene ends were 6 bases for V and 4 bases for J; bases not matched to a gene: 6. There are 14 residues in the CDR3. Per germline, CDR1 SNHLY and CDR2 FYNNEI. CDR3 bases: TGTGCCAGCAGCGCGGGACAGTCCGGAAACACCATATATTTT. Protein product: CASSAGQSGNTIYF.